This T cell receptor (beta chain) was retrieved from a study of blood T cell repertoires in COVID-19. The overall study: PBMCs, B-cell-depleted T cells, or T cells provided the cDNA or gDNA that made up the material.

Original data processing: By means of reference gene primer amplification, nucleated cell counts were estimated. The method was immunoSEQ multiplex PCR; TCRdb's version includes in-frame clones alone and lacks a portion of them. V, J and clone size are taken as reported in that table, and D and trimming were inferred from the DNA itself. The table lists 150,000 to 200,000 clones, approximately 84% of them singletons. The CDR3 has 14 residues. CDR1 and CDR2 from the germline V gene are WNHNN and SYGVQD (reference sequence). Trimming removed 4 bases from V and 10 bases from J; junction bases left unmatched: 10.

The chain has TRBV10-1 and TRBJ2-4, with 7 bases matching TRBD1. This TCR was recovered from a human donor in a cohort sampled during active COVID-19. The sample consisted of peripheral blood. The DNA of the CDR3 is TGCGCCAGCAGTGTGGGGACAGAGAACGGAATTCAGTACTTC. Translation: CASSVGTENGIQYF.